The entry below describes one TCR beta chain. What it binds is unknown. These data originate in a study of cytomegalovirus exposure and HLA in healthy donors. The trim removed 6 bases at V and 6 bases at J, leaving 8 bases unmatched. The CDR3 spans 15 residues. CDR1 and CDR2 from the germline V gene are MNHEY and SVGAGI. The PCR used 60 Vbeta and 13 Jbeta primers. The table came from immunoSEQ multiplex PCR; TCRdb's copy has only in-frame clones and leaves some out. Of some 220,000 clones listed, roughly 84% were seen once; the top ten hold roughly 0.26%. Study-level findings and limits: Several of the most significant clusters were apparently associated with common viral pathogens in a later analysis.

This TCR was recovered from a girl aged 2-10 years in good health and CMV-seronegative. The genes are TRBV6-5 and TRBJ2-1, with TRBD1 matching 10 bases. The sample consisted of PBMCs. The CDR3 DNA reads TGTGCCAGCAGCCTGGACAGGGGGGACATCAATGAGCAGTTCTTC. Amino acids: CASSLDRGDINEQFF.